The 3 T cell receptor beta chains below come from one sample, sequenced in a study of shared clonotypes between healthy human individuals. The table came from immunoSEQ multiplex PCR; TCRdb's copy has only in-frame clones and leaves some out. The sample consists of roughly 640,000 clones, more than 95% of them appearing once. Sample: naive CD4+ T cells sorted from blood. Subset noted: CD45RA+ positively selected. These receptors all stem from a woman younger than 45 in good health.

This sequence joins TRBV7-6 and TRBJ2-2, with unresolved D. The CDR3 loop spans 14 amino acids. Trimming stripped 4 bases from V and 5 bases from J, with 11 bases between. CDR1 is SGHVS, CDR2 FNYEAQ, per germline. The CDR3 DNA sequence: TGTGCCAGCAGCTCGCAAGGGCTTACCGGGGAGCTGTTTTTT. It encodes CASSSQGLTGELFF. Complete variable domain (other parts from reference TRBV7-6 and TRBJ2-2): GAGVSQSPRYKVTKRGQDVALRCDPISGHVSLYWYRQALGQGPEFLTYFNYEAQQDKSGLPNDRFSAERPEGSISTLTIQRTEQRDSAMYRCASSSQGLTGELFFGEGSRLTVL.

The rearrangement uses TRBV13 and TRBJ1-2; 7 nucleotides line up with TRBD1. Germline CDR1 is PRHDT and CDR2 is FYEKMQ (reference sequence). The CDR3 totals 17 residues. Trimming at V came to 0 bases and at J to 0 bases, leaving 7 bases not matched to a gene. CDR3 bases: TGTGCCAGCAGCTTAGGACTTCGGGGACAGTCTAACTATGGCTACACCTTC. This translates into CASSLGLRGQSNYGYTF. The entire variable domain, with the rest obtained from reference TRBV13 and TRBJ1-2, is as follows: AAGVIQSPRHLIKEKRETATLKCYPIPRHDTVYWYQQGPGQDPQFLISFYEKMQSDKGSIPDRFSAQQFSDYHSELNMSSLELGDSALYFCASSLGLRGQSNYGYTFGSGTRLTVV.

J is TRBJ2-7 and V is TRBV28; TRBD2 aligns across 8 bases. Germline V gene sequence: CDR1 MDHEN, CDR2 SYDVKM. Trimming cost V 6 bases and J 4 bases; bases outside gene matches: 8. This CDR3 spans 14 amino acids. Here the CDR3 reads CASRKQLAAYEQYF. Here the CDR3 DNA reads TGTGCCAGCAGAAAGCAACTAGCGGCTTACGAGCAGTACTTC.